Following are 22 T cell receptor beta chains from one sample sequenced in a study of human T cells and chemical hapten exposure. Time point defined: patch test 1, 2 weeks after DPC sensitization. Specified treatment: therapeutic diphenylcyclopropenone sensitization with weekly scalp DPC. TCRdb ran MiXCR on the RACE reads and lists one entry per CDR3 protein. Here the sample spans around 160,000 distinct CDR3 sequences, about 14% being singletons. The specimen was whole blood, collected in connection with sensitization to the hapten diphenylcyclopropenone (DPC). These TCRs come from a woman aged 25 to 45 with alopecia areata. Some clones in this sample may be carry-over from other donors' samples.

Concerning this clonotype: One end of the junction varies from germline; a read error may be responsible. J is TRBJ2-2 and V is TRBV11-3; no clear D gene. The CDR3 runs to 12 residues. Looked up from germline, CDR1 is SGHNT and CDR2 is YENEEA. The CDR3 sequence is CVSSLVPGELFF. The CDR3 DNA sequence: TGTGTCAGCAGCTTAGTCCCCGGGGAGCTGTTTTTT.

This clonotype was observed a few times. This chain connects TRBV2 to TRBJ2-3; no clear D gene. This CDR3 has 12 residues. Germline CDR1 reads SNHLY; CDR2 reads FYNNEI. Trimming removed 7 bases at V and 9 bases at J, with 14 bases between. CDR3 DNA sequence: TGTGCCAGCATTAAGACCGGGCAAACGCAGTATTTT. This encodes CASIKTGQTQYF.

This clonotype showed up just a few times. This sequence joins TRBV7-2 and TRBJ1-6, with 7 nucleotides matching TRBD1. Germline V CDR1 and CDR2: SGHTA, FQGNSA. V trimming: 7 bases; J trimming: 8 bases; junction bases outside the gene matches: 8. This CDR3 region has 14 residues. The CDR3 DNA sequence: TGTGCCAGCATCGACAGGGCGTCGGATTCACCCCTCCACTTT. This translates into CASIDRASDSPLHF.

This rearrangement joins TRBV5-1 to TRBJ2-7; possible D gene TRBD1, 6 bases. V dropped 0 bases and J dropped 7 bases, with 14 bases sitting between them. Germline CDR1 and CDR2: SGHRS and YFSETQ. This CDR3 region has 14 residues. The CDR3 DNA reads TGCGCCAGCAGCTTGGGGGACATCCGTGGGGAGCAGTACTTC. This codes for CASSLGDIRGEQYF.

This clonotype occurred a few times. The J gene is TRBJ1-3, the V gene TRBV6-6, with 8 bases lining up with TRBD1. The CDR3 extends over 16 amino acids. In germline, CDR1 is MNHNY, CDR2 SVGAGI (reference sequence). Unmatched junction bases numbered 7, after V lost 6 bases and J lost 0 bases. CDR3 coding DNA: TGTGCCAGCAGATCGGACAGGGTCAGCTCTGGAAACACCATATATTTT. This sequence encodes CASRSDRVSSGNTIYF.

V and J are TRBV6-2 or TRBV6-3 and TRBJ1-1; D gene ambiguous. With 2 bases removed from V and 2 bases from J, the gap between germline ends came to 6 bases. The CDR3 runs to 13 residues. CDR1 is MNHEY, CDR2 SVGEGT, per germline. For the CDR3, the DNA is TGTGCCAGCAGTTACACGACCAACACTGAAGCTTTCTTT. This sequence encodes CASSYTTNTEAFF.

The V call is TRBV3-1, the J call TRBJ2-7; a possible D gene is TRBD1 (7 bases). This CDR3 has 12 amino acids. CDR1 and CDR2 (germline): LGHDT, YNNKEL (reference sequence). V gave up 5 bases and J gave up 7 bases, with 12 bases separating them. The CDR3 reads CASSYAGGEQYF. DNA of the CDR3: TGTGCCAGCAGCTATGCAGGGGGGGAGCAGTACTTC.

This clonotype was seen a handful of times. The rearrangement joins TRBV10-2 to TRBJ2-7; D is uncertain. This CDR3 is 14 amino acids long. Germline loops: CDR1 WSHSY, CDR2 SAAADI. V shed 3 bases and J shed 3 bases, with 12 bases lying between them. The CDR3 sequence is CASSDRYPIYEQYF. CDR3 nucleotide sequence: TGCGCCAGCAGTGACCGATACCCCATCTACGAGCAGTACTTC.

The gene calls are TRBV11-2 and TRBJ2-1, with no clear D. CDR1 and CDR2 (germline): SGHAT, FQNNGV. This CDR3 comprises 11 residues. Trimming shortened V by 6 bases and J by 8 bases, and 8 bases separated the two germline ends. For the CDR3, the DNA is TGTGCCAGCAGGCGAGTGGATGAGCAGTTCTTC. Translating it yields CASRRVDEQFF.

The V call is TRBV12-3 or TRBV12-4, the J call TRBJ1-6, with 8 bases matching TRBD1. V lost 3 bases to trimming and J lost 6 bases; unmatched junction nucleotides: 1. This CDR3 comprises 14 residues. The CDR3 DNA reads as TGTGCCAGCAGTTTTGACAGGGGTAATTCACCCCTCCACTTT. It is translated as CASSFDRGNSPLHF.

J is TRBJ1-1 and V is TRBV4-1; D possibly corresponds to TRBD1 (5 bases). The V end lost 2 bases, the J end lost 5 bases, and 9 bases lay between the germline ends. CDR3 length: 13 amino acids. Germline values: CDR1 MGHRA, CDR2 YSYEKL. The CDR3 sequence is CASSQQQVTEAFF. The DNA of the CDR3 is TGCGCCAGCAGCCAACAACAGGTTACTGAAGCTTTCTTT.

This clonotype has at least ten counts. V usage is TRBV16 and J usage is TRBJ2-7, with D hard to call. The CDR3 is made up of 14 amino acids. The V end lost 8 bases, the J end lost 6 bases, and 20 bases lay between the germline ends. Germline V lookup: CDR1 KGHSY, CDR2 FQNENV. In nucleotides, the CDR3 is TGTGCCAGCCACCCCGGACCCTCGCCCTCCGAGCAGTACTTC. This sequence encodes CASHPGPSPSEQYF.

The chain carries TRBV4-3 and TRBJ2-1; maybe TRBD1 (5 bases). V gave up 0 bases and J gave up 3 bases, with 15 bases separating them. Germline values: CDR1 LGHNA, CDR2 YSLEER. The CDR3 sequence is 17 residues long. The CDR3 coding sequence is TGCGCCAGCAGCCAAGATTCGCGGCAGGGTCTCTACAATGAGCAGTTCTTC. Its translation is CASSQDSRQGLYNEQFF.

The rearrangement joins TRBV5-1 to TRBJ2-1, with TRBD2 matching 8 bases. V lost 2 bases and J lost 7; bases outside the gene matches: 8. The CDR3 contains 15 residues. Per the germline V gene, CDR1 is SGHRS and CDR2 is YFSETQ. The CDR3 sequence is CASSFSSGSRNEQFF. CDR3 coding DNA: TGCGCCAGCAGCTTTTCAAGCGGGAGCCGGAATGAGCAGTTCTTC.

This chain's CDR3 is CSASPRGNTEAFF. The CDR3 region has the DNA TGCAGTGCGTCGCCGCGGGGGAACACTGAAGCTTTCTTT. The chain carries TRBV20-1 and TRBJ1-1; D is unresolved. This CDR3 region has 13 residues. In germline, CDR1 is DFQATT, CDR2 SNEGSKA (reference sequence). V shed 6 bases and J shed 1 base, with 12 bases lying between them.

This clonotype was found once. The chain joins TRBV18 to TRBJ1-5; a possible D gene is TRBD1 (5 bases). The V gene lost 4 bases and the J gene lost 0 bases, with 10 bases spanning the gap. The CDR3 loop spans 15 amino acids. Germline V gene lookup returns CDR1 KGHSH and CDR2 LQKENI. CDR3 coding DNA: TGTGCCAGCTCACAGGGACGGAATAGCAATCAGCCCCAGCATTTT. Protein: CASSQGRNSNQPQHF.

CDR3 DNA: TGTGCCAGCAGTTTGGGGACAGTAGTTGCAACTAATGAAAAACTGTTTTTT. It yields the protein CASSLGTVVATNEKLFF. The chain joins TRBV12-3 or TRBV12-4 to TRBJ1-4, with 7 bases aligning to TRBD1. Trimming cost V 3 bases and J 0 bases; bases outside gene matches: 7. The CDR3 loop spans 17 amino acids.

In this sample, this clonotype turned up many times. This sequence joins TRBV6-1 and TRBJ1-2; D unresolved. The CDR3 has 13 residues. CDR1 is MNHNS, CDR2 SASEGT, per germline. V was cut by 6 bases and J by 4 bases, with 12 bases left in between. The chain's CDR3 is CASSLLPVYGYTF. The CDR3 nucleotides are TGTGCCAGCAGCCTACTGCCCGTCTATGGCTACACCTTC.

This clonotype was seen only a few times. The rearrangement uses TRBV7-9 and TRBJ2-1, with D maybe TRBD2 (6 bases). Trimming left V 2 bases short and J 6 bases short, with 14 bases between. The CDR3 runs to 15 residues. The germline CDR1 and CDR2 sequences are SEHNR and FQNEAQ (reference sequence). The CDR3 sequence is CASSLTPMGGNEQFF. The CDR3 DNA is TGTGCCAGCAGCTTAACCCCGATGGGGGGCAATGAGCAGTTCTTC.

This clonotype has more than one count but fewer than ten. The chain recombines TRBV20-1 with TRBJ1-3; D is undetermined. CDR3 size: 13 residues. Looked up from germline, CDR1 is DFQATT and CDR2 is SNEGSKA (reference sequence). V was clipped by 3 bases and J by 0 bases, with 6 bases between them. CDR3 sequence reads: CSASSDSGNTIYF. CDR3 sequence (DNA): TGCAGTGCTAGTTCGGACTCTGGAAACACCATATATTTT.

Many counts were recorded for this clonotype. The chain recombines TRBV6-1 with TRBJ1-2, with no clear D. V was clipped by 5 bases and J by 4 bases, with 11 bases between them. The CDR3 spans 13 residues. Germline values: CDR1 MNHNS, CDR2 SASEGT. The CDR3 sequence: CASSLTETYGYTF. CDR3 in DNA: TGTGCCAGCAGTCTGACGGAAACCTATGGCTACACCTTC.

This clonotype was recorded a few times. V and J are TRBV4-3 and TRBJ2-2; possible D gene TRBD1, 5 bases. Trimming removed 3 bases at V and 6 bases at J, with 14 bases between. The CDR3 length is 15 residues. Germline values: CDR1 LGHNA, CDR2 YSLEER. CDR3 coding DNA: TGCGCCAGCAGCCAGACATCTCAGGGATCCGGGGAGCTGTTTTTT. It is translated as CASSQTSQGSGELFF.